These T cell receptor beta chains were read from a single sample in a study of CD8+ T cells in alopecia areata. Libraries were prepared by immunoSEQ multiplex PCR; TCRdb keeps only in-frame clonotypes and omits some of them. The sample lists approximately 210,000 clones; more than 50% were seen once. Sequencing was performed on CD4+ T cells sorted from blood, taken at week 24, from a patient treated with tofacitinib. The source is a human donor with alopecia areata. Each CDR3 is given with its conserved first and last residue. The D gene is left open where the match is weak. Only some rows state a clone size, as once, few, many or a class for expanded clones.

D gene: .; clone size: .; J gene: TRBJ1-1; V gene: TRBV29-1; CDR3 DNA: TGCAGCGTCACGACAGGATCGAACACTGAAGCTTTCTTT; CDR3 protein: CSVTTGSNTEAFF
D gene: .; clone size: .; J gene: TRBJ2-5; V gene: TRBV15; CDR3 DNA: TGTGCCACCAGTCGGGACCTGTACCAAGAGACCCAGTACTTC; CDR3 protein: CATSRDLYQETQYF
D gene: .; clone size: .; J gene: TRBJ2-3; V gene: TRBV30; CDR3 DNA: TGTGCCTGGAGGGGACTCGAGTCGCAGTATTTT; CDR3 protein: CAWRGLESQYF
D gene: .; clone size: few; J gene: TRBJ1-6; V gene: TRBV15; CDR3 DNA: TGTGCCACCAGCAGAGACAGGATTGACAGGAATTCACCCCTCCACTTT; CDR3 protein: CATSRDRIDRNSPLHF
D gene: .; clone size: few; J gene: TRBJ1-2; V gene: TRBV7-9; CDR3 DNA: TGTGCCAGCAGCTTAACCCAAGGCCAGCTCACCTTC; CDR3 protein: CASSLTQGQLTF
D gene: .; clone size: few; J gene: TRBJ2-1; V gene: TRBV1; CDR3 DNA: TGCACCAGCAGCCAAGAGTGGCTAGCGGTGAATGAGCAGTTCTTC; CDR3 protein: CTSSQEWLAVNEQFF
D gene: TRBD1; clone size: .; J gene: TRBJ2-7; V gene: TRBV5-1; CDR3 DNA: TGCGCCAGCAGCCCTGGACAGGGGATGTCTGTTTGGAAGCAGTACTTC; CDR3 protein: CASSPGQGMSVWKQYF
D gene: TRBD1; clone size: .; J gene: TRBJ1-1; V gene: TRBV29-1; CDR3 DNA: TGCAGCGTCGGGGACAGCGAAGCTTTCTTT; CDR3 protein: CSVGDSEAFF
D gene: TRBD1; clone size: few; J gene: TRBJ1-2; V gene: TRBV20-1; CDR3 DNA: TGCAGTGCTATCAGGGGGGATGGCTACACCTTC; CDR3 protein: CSAIRGDGYTF
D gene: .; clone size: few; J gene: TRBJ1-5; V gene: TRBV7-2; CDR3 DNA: TGTGCCAGCAGCTTAATGTCGGGAGGCGGCAATCAGCCCCAGCATTTT; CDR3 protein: CASSLMSGGGNQPQHF